This T cell receptor beta chain was captured in a study of T cell responses to AZD1222 COVID-19 vaccine (dated by TCRdb to the early 2020s). Study-level background: A total of 240 or so trial participants underwent TCR sequencing, of whom approximately 200 had received two doses of AZD1222 and some 26 had received two doses of the MenACWY control vaccine. Enrollment into the trials was organized by age into subgroups of 18-55, 56-69 and 70-plus years, and those subgroups contained about 160, 30 and 59 TCR-sequenced participants, respectively. General findings and caveats noted by the study authors: Most participants were white British and females outnumbered males, and the authors suggested that clonal diversity may have been underestimated. The 56-69-year group was small, and its depth increase did not reach significance, likely because of low power. Because no day 14 peak-response samples were available, the repertoires could be characterized only after the peak T cell response. The whole spike protein was spanned by vaccine-associated CD4 TCRs, and dominant responses were seen in regions 160-218 and 743-854. After two AZD1222 doses, spike-specific TCR breadth and depth were significantly higher than at day 0 and than in MenACWY recipients. Conclusions about previously exposed vaccinees are limited because only six or seven AZD1222 recipients were SARS-CoV-2 seropositive at baseline. Nearly half of unique spike-specific TCRs reportedly recognized epitopes outside regions mutated in the B.1.351 and B.1.1.7 variants.

The CDR3 regions of human TCRbeta chains were subjected to immunosequencing. As for the original processing: Repertoire TCRs were matched against a reference library of SARS-CoV-2-specific TCRs generated with the MIRA antigen-specificity platform. Breadth meant the fraction of unique TCRs that were SARS-CoV-2-associated, whereas depth meant the fraction of total T cells that were SARS-CoV-2-associated. Using the MIRA data, each spike-specific TCR was assigned both to the spike region to which the TCR was reactive and to a CD4 or CD8 class. Log10-transformed breadth and depth values were compared by one-way ANOVA with Sidak's multiple comparisons tests. Here the immuneACCESS table is served through TCRdb, limited to in-frame sequences with V and J called. Missing clones are a known gap in these copies; in checked studies unresolved V genes cover under half, and the rest lacks a known reason. Clone size and V and J calls were adopted from that table, with D and trimming inferred from the DNA. For this sample there are about 110,000 clones; more than 70% appear just once. Roughly 3.2% of the sample is held by the ten biggest clonotypes.

In the paper's terms, the time point label means: baseline before first vaccination. What this sample's treatment or condition label stands for: meningococcal conjugate vaccine given as trial control. Vaccinee samples came from UK trials COV001 and COV002, including a single-blind randomized controlled phase 2/3 trial of AZD1222 (ChAdOx1 nCoV-19) in healthy adults. For TCRbeta chain sequencing, PBMC samples were collected from trial participants at day 0 and at day 28 after the second dose. Concerning this clone: Its antigen specificity is not known. No much larger clone is present one base from it, and per-base qualities are unavailable.

The CDR3 measures 16 amino acids from cysteine to phenylalanine. Solely the CDR3 DNA is kept, with 48 bases framed from the first base. The germline V gene gives CDR1 as MGHRA and CDR2 as YSYEKL. The V end loses 1 base and the J end loses 0 bases, and a stretch of 11 bases separates them. The V and J segments used are TRBV4-1 and TRBJ2-3, with the D segment identity uncertain. The TCR was taken from an adult in good health. The source material was peripheral blood, sampled on day 0 of MenACWY control vaccination. The DNA is TGCGCCAGCAGCCAAGTTTCCGCTGGGAGCACAGATACGCAGTATTTT. This yields the protein CASSQVSAGSTDTQYF.